This T cell receptor (beta chain) was obtained from a study of control samples from healthy donors and cancer patients. The table came from immunoSEQ multiplex PCR; TCRdb's copy has only in-frame clones and leaves some out. The sample records around 100,000 clones, roughly 90% being singletons. J was trimmed by 3 bases and V by 5 bases; bases with no gene match: 6. CDR1 is MNHEY and CDR2 is SVGEGT in the germline V gene. The CDR3 is 14 amino acids. This chain uses TRBV6-2 or TRBV6-3 with TRBJ1-2, with 7 bases matching TRBD1. Material for sequencing was blood. This TCR derives from a young man in good health. The CDR3 region is CASSPGTAYYGYTF. As DNA, the CDR3 is TGTGCCAGCAGTCCCGGGACAGCCTACTATGGCTACACCTTC.